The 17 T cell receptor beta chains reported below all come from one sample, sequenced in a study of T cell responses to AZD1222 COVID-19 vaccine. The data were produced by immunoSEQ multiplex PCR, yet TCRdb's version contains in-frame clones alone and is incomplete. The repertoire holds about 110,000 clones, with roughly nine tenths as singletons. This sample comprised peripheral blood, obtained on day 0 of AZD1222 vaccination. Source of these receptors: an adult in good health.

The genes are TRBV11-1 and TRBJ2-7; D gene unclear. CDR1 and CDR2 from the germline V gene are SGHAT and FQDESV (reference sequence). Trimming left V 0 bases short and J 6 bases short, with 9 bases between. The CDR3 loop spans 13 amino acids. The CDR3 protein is CASSLAEGREQYF. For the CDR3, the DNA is TGTGCCAGCAGCTTAGCGGAAGGCCGCGAGCAGTACTTC.

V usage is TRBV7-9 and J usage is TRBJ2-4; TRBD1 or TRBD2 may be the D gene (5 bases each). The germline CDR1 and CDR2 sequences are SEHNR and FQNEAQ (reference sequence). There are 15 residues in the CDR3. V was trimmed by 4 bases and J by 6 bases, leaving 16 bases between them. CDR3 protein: CASSSTGWGTNIQYF. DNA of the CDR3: TGTGCCAGCAGCTCCACTGGATGGGGGACAAACATTCAGTACTTC.

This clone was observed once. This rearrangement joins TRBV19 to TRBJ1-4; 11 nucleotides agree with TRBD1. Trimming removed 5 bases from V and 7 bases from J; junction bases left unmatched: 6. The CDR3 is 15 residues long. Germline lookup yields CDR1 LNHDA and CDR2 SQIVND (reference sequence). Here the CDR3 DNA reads TGTGCCAGTAGTCCCCGGACAGGGGGCTTTGAAAAACTGTTTTTT. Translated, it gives CASSPRTGGFEKLFF.

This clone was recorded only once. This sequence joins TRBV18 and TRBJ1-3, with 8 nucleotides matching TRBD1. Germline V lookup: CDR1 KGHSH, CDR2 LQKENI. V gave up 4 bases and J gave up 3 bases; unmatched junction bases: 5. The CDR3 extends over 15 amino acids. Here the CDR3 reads CASSQRGTGGNTIYF. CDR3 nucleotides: TGTGCCAGCTCACAACGTGGGACAGGTGGAAACACCATATATTTT.

This chain's CDR3 is CASSLFGTESYEQYF. The CDR3, as DNA: TGTGCCAGCAGCTTATTCGGGACAGAGTCCTACGAGCAGTACTTC. The gene calls are TRBV7-9 and TRBJ2-7; 7 bases line up with TRBD1. This CDR3 contains 15 residues. The J segment lost 1 base and the V segment lost 2 bases, leaving 5 bases of the junction unmatched. Germline CDR1 SEHNR, CDR2 FQNEAQ (reference sequence). The full variable domain, in which reference TRBV7-9 and TRBJ2-7 provide the parts outside the CDR3, is DTGVSQNPRHKITKRGQNVTFRCDPISEHNRLYWYRQTLGQGPEFLTYFQNEAQLEKSRLLSDRFSAERPKGSFSTLEIQRTEQGDSAMYLCASSLFGTESYEQYFGPGTRLTVT.

This chain's CDR3 is CASSPPPAGNTEAFF. DNA for the CDR3: TGTGCCAGCTCACCACCCCCAGCAGGGAACACTGAAGCTTTCTTT. This rearrangement joins TRBV18 to TRBJ1-1; no firm D call. This CDR3 is 15 amino acids long. V was pared by 0 bases and J by 1 base, with 9 bases between. Germline-derived CDR1 and CDR2 are KGHSH and LQKENI. Full variable domain (remainder filled in from reference TRBV18 and TRBJ1-1): NAGVMQNPRHLVRRRGQEARLRCSPMKGHSHVYWYRQLPEEGLKFMVYLQKENIIDESGMPKERFSAEFPKEGPSILRIQQVVRGDSAAYFCASSPPPAGNTEAFFGQGTRLTVV.

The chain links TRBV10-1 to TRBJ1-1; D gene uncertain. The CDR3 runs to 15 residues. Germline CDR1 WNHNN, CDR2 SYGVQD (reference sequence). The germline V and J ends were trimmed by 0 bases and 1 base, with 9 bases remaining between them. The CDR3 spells CASSESLGRNTEAFF. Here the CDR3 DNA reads TGCGCCAGCAGTGAGTCGCTGGGGAGGAACACTGAAGCTTTCTTT.

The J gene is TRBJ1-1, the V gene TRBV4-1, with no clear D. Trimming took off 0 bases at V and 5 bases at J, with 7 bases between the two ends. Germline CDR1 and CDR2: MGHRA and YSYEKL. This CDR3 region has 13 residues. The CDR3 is CASSQEVVTEAFF. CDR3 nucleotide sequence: TGCGCCAGCAGCCAAGAAGTGGTAACTGAAGCTTTCTTT.

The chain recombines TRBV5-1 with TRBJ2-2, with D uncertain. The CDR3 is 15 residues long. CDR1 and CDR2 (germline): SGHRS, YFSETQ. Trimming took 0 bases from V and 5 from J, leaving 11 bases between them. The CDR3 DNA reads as TGCGCCAGCAGCTTGGTGCTGGGGTGGACCGGGGAGCTGTTTTTT. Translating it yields CASSLVLGWTGELFF.

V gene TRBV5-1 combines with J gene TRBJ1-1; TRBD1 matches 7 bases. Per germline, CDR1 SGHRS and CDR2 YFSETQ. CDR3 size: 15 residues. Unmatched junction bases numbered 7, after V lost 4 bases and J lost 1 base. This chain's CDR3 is CASSVGDRPNTEAFF. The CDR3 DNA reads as TGCGCCAGCAGCGTCGGGGACAGACCGAACACTGAAGCTTTCTTT.

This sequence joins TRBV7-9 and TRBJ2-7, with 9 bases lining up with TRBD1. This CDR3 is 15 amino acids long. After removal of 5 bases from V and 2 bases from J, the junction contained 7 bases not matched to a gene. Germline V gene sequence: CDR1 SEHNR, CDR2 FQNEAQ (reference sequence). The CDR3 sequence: CASSDPGQGTYEQYF. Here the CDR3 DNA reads TGTGCCAGCAGCGACCCGGGACAGGGAACCTACGAGCAGTACTTC.

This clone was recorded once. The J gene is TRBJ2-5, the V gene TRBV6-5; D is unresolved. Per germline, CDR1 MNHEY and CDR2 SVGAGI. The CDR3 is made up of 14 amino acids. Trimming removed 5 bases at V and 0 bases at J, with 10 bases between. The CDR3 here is CASSLWSHQETQYF. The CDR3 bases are TGTGCCAGCAGTCTTTGGTCTCACCAAGAGACCCAGTACTTC.

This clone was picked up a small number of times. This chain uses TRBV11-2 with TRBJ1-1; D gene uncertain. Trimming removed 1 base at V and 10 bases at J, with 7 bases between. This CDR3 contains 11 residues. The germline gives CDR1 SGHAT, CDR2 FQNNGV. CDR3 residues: CASSLAGSAFF. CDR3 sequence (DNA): TGTGCCAGCAGCTTAGCAGGTTCAGCTTTCTTT.

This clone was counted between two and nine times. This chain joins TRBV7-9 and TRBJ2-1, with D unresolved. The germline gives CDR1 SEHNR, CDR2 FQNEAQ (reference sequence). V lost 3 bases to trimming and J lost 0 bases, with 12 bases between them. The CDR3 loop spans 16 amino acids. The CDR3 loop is CASSFTDGRSYNEQFF. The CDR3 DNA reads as TGTGCCAGCAGCTTCACGGACGGCCGCTCCTACAATGAGCAGTTCTTC.

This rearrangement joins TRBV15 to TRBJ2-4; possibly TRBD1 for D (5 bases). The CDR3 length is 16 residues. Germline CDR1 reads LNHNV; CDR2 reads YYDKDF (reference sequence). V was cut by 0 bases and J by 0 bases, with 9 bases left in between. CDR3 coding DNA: TGTGCCACCAGCAGAGATCAGGGCGGAGCCAAAAACATTCAGTACTTC. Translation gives CATSRDQGGAKNIQYF. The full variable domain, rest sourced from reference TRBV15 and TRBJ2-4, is DAMVIQNPRYQVTQFGKPVTLSCSQTLNHNVMYWYQQKSSQAPKLLFHYYDKDFNNEADTPDNFQSRRPNTSFCFLDIRSPGLGDTAMYLCATSRDQGGAKNIQYFGAGTRLSVL.

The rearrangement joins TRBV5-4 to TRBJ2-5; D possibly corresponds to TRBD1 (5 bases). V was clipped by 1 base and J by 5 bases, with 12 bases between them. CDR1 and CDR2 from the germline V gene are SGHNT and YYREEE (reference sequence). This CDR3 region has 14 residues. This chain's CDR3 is CASSLPGYGETQYF. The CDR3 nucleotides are TGTGCCAGCAGCTTGCCAGGGTACGGGGAGACCCAGTACTTC.

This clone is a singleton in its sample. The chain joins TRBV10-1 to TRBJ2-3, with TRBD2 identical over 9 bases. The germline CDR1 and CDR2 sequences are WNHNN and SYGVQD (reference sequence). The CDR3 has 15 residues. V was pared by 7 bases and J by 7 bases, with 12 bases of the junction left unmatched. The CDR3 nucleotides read TGCGCCAGCACCGACGGGGCTAGCGGGGAATATACGCAGTATTTT. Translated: CASTDGASGEYTQYF.